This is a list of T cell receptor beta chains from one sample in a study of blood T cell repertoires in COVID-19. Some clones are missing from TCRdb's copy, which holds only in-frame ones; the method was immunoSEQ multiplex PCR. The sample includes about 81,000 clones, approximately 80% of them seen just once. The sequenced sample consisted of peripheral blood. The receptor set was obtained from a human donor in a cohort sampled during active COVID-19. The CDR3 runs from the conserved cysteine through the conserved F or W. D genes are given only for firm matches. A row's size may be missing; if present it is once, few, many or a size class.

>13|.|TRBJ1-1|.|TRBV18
TGTGCCAGCTCACCCGAGTTTAACACTGAAGCTTTCTTT
CASSPEFNTEAFF
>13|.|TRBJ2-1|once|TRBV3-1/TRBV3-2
TGTGCCAGCAGCCTACGACAGTACAATGAGCAGTTCTTC
CASSLRQYNEQFF
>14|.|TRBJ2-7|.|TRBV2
TGTGCCAGCGCCGCCCCGGAGGGCCCCTACGAGCAGTACTTC
CASAAPEGPYEQYF
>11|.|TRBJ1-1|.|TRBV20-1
TGCAGTGCTACAGTCTACACTGAAGCTTTCTTT
CSATVYTEAFF
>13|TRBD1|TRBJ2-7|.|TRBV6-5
TGTGCCAGCAGGAGGACAGGGGGCTACGAGCAGTACTTC
CASRRTGGYEQYF
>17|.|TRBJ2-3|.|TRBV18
TGTGCCAGCTCACCCGCAGGGAACCAAGCTAGCACAGATACGCAGTATTTT
CASSPAGNQASTDTQYF
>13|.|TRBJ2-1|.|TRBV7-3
TGTGCCAGCAGCTTATCGCAGATGAATGAGCAGTTCTTC
CASSLSQMNEQFF
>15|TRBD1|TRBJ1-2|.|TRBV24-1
TGTGCCACCAGTGATCCCCAGGGGGTTGGTCATGGCTACACCTTC
CATSDPQGVGHGYTF
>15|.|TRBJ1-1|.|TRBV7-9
TGTGCCAGCAGCTTAGTCGAGACAGCTACGCTTGAAGCTTTCTTT
CASSLVETATLEAFF
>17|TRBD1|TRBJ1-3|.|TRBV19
TGTGCCAGTAGTAGACTCGGACAGGGGATCGCTGGAAACACCATATATTTT
CASSRLGQGIAGNTIYF
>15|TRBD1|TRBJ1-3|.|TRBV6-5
TGTGCCAGTACGATACGGACAGGGGCTGGAAACACCATATATTTT
CASTIRTGAGNTIYF
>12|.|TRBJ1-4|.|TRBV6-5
TGTGCCAGCAGTCCCCGGCGGGAAAAACTGTTTTTT
CASSPRREKLFF
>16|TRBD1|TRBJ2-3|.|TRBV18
TGTGCCAGCTCACCACGAATCGGACAGGGGGCAGATACGCAGTATTTT
CASSPRIGQGADTQYF